Reported below is one T cell receptor (beta chain). Its specificity is not known. It was cDNA, reverse transcribed from extracted RNA, that served as the sequencing template. Clones were read by immunoSEQ multiplex PCR, and TCRdb kept only the in-frame ones, dropping some. The sample shows 90,000 to 130,000 clones, around 50% of them seen only once. The record originates from a study of CD8+ T cells in alopecia areata. Study-wide context: Patients in the study were on tofacitinib for 6 to 18 months, then off it for 6 months. Scoring of severity for treated patients was based on percentage of affected scalp area. Study observations and caveats: Scalp sequencing also captures normal skin's resident alphabeta T cells.

Trimming shortened V by 8 bases and J by 0 bases, and 5 bases separated the two germline ends. This CDR3 has 13 residues. Germline CDR1 is SGHTA and CDR2 is FQGTGA. Described treatment: oral pan-JAK inhibitor, 5-10 mg twice daily. PBMCs served as the source from which CD4+ and CD8+ T cells were sorted. The sample in question was CD8+ T cells sorted from blood, obtained at week 24, from a patient treated with tofacitinib. V gene TRBV7-3 combines with J gene TRBJ2-6; no reliable D call. The TCR comes from a human donor with alopecia areata. CDR3 sequence (DNA): TGTGCCAGCCCCCCCTCTGGGGCCAACGTCCTGACTTTC. It codes for CASPPSGANVLTF.